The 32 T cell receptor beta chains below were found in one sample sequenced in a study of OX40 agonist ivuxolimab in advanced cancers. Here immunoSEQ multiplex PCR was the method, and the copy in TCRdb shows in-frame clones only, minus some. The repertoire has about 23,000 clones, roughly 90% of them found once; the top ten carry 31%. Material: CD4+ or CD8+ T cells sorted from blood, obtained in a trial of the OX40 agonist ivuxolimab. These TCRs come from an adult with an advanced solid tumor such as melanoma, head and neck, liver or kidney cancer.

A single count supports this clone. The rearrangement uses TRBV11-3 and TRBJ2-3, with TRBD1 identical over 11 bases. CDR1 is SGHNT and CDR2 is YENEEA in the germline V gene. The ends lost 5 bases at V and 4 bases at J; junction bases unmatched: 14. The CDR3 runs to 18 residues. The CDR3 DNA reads TGTGCCAGCAGCCTTGCGGCCTACGGACAGGGGGCCCCAGATACGCAGTATTTT. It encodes CASSLAAYGQGAPDTQYF.

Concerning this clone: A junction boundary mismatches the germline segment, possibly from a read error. The CDR3 DNA reads as TGTGCCAGTAGTGAAAGGAGGGACAATGGGCAGTTCTTC. It specifies CASSERRDNGQFF. V gene TRBV19 combines with J gene TRBJ2-1; D assignment may be TRBD1 or TRBD2 (6 bases each). Germline CDR1 is LNHDA and CDR2 is SQIVND (reference sequence). This CDR3 has 13 amino acids.

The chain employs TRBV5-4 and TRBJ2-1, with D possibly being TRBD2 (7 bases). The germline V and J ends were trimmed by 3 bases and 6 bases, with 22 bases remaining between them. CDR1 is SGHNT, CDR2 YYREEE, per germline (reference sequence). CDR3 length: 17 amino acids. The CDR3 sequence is CASSYRAGRGTTNEQFF. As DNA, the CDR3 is TGTGCCAGCAGCTACCGCGCGGGGCGGGGGACAACCAATGAGCAGTTCTTC.

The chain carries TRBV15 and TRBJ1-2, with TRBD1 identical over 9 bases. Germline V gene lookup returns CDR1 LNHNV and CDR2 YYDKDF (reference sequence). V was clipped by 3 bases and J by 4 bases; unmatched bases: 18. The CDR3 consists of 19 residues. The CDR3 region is CATSRYIRDRDNYSYGYTF. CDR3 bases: TGTGCCACCAGCAGGTATATCCGGGACAGGGATAATTACTCCTATGGCTACACCTTC.

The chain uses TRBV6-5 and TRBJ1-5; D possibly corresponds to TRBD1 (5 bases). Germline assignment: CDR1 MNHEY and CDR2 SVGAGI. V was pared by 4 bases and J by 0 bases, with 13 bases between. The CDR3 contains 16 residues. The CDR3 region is CASSLRRGPSNQPQHF. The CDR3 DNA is TGTGCCAGCAGTTTGAGGCGGGGACCTAGCAATCAGCCCCAGCATTTT.

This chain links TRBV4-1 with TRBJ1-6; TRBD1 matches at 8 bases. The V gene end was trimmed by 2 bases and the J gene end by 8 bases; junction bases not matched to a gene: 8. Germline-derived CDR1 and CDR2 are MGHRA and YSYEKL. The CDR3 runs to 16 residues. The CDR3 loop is CASSQNGLTGDSPLHF. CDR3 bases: TGCGCCAGCAGCCAAAACGGCCTGACAGGGGATTCACCCCTCCACTTT.

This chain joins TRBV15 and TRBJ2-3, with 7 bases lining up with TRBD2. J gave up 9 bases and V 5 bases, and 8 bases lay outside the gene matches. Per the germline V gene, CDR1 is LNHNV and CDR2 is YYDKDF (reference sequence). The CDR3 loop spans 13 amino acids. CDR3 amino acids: CATSGGSGATQYF. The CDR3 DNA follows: TGTGCCACCAGCGGAGGGAGCGGGGCCACGCAGTATTTT. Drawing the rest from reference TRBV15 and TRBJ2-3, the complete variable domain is DAMVIQNPRYQVTQFGKPVTLSCSQTLNHNVMYWYQQKSSQAPKLLFHYYDKDFNNEADTPDNFQSRRPNTSFCFLDIRSPGLGDTAMYLCATSGGSGATQYFGPGTRLTVL.

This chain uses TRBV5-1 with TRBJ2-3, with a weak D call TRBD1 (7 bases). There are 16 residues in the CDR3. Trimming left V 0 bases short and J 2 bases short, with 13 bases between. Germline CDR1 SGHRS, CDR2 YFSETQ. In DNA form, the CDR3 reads TGCGCCAGCAGCTTGGAGGCGGGACAGTTCACAGATACGCAGTATTTT. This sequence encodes CASSLEAGQFTDTQYF.

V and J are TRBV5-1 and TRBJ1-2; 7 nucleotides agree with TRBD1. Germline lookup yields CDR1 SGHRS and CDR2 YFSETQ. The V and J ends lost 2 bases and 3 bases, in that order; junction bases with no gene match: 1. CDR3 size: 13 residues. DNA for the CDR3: TGCGCCAGCAGCTTCGACAGGGACTATGGCTACACCTTC. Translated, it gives CASSFDRDYGYTF.

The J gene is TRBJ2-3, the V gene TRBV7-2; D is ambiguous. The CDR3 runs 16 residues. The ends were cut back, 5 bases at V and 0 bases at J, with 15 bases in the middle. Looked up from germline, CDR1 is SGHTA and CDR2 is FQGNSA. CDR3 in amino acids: CASSTLRRISTDTQYF. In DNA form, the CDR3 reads TGTGCCAGCAGCACATTAAGGCGGATAAGCACAGATACGCAGTATTTT.

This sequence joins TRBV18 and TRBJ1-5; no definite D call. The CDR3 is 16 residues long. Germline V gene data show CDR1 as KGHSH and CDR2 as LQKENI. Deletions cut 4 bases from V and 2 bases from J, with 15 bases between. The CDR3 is CASSRDGLVGNQPQHF. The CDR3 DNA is TGTGCCAGCTCACGAGACGGTCTTGTTGGCAATCAGCCCCAGCATTTT.

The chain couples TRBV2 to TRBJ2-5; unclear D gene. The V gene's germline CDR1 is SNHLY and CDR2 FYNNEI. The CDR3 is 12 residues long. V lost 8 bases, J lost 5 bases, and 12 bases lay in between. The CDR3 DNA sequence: TGTGCCAGCCGAGCGTTCGGGGAGACCCAGTACTTC. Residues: CASRAFGETQYF.

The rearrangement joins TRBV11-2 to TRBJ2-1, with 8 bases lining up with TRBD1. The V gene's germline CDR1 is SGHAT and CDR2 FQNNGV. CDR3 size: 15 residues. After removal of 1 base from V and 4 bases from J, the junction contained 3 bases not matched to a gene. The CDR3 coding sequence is TGTGCCAGCAGCTTAGTGGGGACAGGTTACAATGAGCAGTTCTTC. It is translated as CASSLVGTGYNEQFF. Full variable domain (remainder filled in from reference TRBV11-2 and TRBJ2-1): EAGVAQSPRYKIIEKRQSVAFWCNPISGHATLYWYQQILGQGPKLLIQFQNNGVVDDSQLPKDRFSAERLKGVDSTLKIQPAKLEDSAVYLCASSLVGTGYNEQFFGPGTRLTVL.

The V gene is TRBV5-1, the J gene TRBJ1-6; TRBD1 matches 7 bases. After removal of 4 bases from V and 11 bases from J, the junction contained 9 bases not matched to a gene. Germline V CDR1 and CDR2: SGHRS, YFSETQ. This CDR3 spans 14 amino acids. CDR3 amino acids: CASSPTGTLTPLHF. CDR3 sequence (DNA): TGCGCCAGCAGCCCGACAGGGACTTTGACACCCCTCCACTTT.

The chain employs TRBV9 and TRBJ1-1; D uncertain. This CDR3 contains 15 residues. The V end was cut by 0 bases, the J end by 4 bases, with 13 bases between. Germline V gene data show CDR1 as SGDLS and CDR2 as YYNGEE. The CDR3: CASSVGAVSTTEAFF. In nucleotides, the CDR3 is TGTGCCAGCAGCGTAGGGGCCGTCAGTACCACTGAAGCTTTCTTT.

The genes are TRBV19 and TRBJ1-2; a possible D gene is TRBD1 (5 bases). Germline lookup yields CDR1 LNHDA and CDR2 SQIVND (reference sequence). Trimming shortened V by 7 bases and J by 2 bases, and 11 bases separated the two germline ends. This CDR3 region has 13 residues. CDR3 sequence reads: CASNPEGNYGYTF. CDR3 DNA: TGTGCCAGTAACCCGGAGGGGAACTATGGCTACACCTTC.

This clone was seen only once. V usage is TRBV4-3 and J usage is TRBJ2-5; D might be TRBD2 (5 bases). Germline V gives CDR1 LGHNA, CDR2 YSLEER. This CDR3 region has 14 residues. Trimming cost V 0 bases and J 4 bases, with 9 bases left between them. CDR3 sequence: CASSQDTRRETQYF. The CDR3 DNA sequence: TGCGCCAGCAGCCAAGATACTAGAAGAGAGACCCAGTACTTC.

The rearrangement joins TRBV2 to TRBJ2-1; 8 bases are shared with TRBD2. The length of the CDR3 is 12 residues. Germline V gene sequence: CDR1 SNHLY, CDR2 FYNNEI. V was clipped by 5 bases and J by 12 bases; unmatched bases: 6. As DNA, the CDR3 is TGTGCCAGCAGTAGAGAGCGGGAGTGGCAGTTCTTC. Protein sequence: CASSREREWQFF.

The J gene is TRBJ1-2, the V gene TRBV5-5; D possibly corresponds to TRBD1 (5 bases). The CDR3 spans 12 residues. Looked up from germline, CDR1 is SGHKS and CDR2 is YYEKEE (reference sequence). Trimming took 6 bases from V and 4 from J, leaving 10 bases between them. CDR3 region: CASKDRAYGYTF. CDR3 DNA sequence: TGTGCCAGCAAAGACAGAGCCTATGGCTACACCTTC.

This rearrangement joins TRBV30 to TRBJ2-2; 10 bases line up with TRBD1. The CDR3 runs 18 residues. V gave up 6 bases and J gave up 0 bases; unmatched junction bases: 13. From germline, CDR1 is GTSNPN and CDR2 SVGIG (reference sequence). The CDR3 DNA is TGTGCCTGTGCCGGGACAGGGGCGATTTTATCGAACACCGGGGAGCTGTTTTTT. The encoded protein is CACAGTGAILSNTGELFF.

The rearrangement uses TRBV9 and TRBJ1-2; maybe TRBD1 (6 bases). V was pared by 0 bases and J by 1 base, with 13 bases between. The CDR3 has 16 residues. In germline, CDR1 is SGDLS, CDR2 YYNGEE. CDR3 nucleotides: TGTGCCAGCAGCGTAGATCTTGAACAGGGTAACTATGGCTACACCTTC. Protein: CASSVDLEQGNYGYTF.

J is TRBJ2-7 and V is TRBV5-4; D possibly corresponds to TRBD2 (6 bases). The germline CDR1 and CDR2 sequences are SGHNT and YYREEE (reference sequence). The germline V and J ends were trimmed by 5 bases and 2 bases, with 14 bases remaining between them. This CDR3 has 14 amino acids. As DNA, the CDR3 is TGTGCCAGCAGTTCTCCGGGACTGACCTACGAGCAGTACTTC. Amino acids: CASSSPGLTYEQYF.

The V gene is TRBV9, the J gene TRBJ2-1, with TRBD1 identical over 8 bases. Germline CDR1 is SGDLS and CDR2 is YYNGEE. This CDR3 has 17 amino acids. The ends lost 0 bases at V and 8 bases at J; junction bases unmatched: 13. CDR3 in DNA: TGTGCCAGCAGCGTAGAGGCGGGGATCGCGGGACAGGATGAGCAGTTCTTC. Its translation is CASSVEAGIAGQDEQFF. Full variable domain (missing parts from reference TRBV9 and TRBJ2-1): DSGVTQTPKHLITATGQRVTLRCSPRSGDLSVYWYQQSLDQGLQFLIQYYNGEERAKGNILERFSAQQFPDLHSELNLSSLELGDSALYFCASSVEAGIAGQDEQFFGPGTRLTVL.

The CDR3 nucleotides read TGTGCCAGCACCCACACAGGGGACGTCTCTGGAAACACCATATATTTT. Its translation is CASTHTGDVSGNTIYF. V is TRBV11-2 and J is TRBJ1-3; 7 nucleotides line up with TRBD1. The CDR3 runs 16 residues. CDR1 and CDR2 from the germline V gene are SGHAT and FQNNGV. The ends lost 7 bases at V and 0 bases at J; junction bases unmatched: 9. Combining the CDR3 with reference TRBV11-2 and TRBJ1-3 gives the whole variable domain EAGVAQSPRYKIIEKRQSVAFWCNPISGHATLYWYQQILGQGPKLLIQFQNNGVVDDSQLPKDRFSAERLKGVDSTLKIQPAKLEDSAVYLCASTHTGDVSGNTIYFGEGSWLTVV.

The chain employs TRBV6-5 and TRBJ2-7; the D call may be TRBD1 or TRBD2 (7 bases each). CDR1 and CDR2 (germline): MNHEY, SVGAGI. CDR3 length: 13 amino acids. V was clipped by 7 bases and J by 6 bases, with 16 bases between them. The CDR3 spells CASTPGGGSEQYF. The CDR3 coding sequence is TGTGCCAGCACCCCAGGGGGGGGAAGCGAGCAGTACTTC.

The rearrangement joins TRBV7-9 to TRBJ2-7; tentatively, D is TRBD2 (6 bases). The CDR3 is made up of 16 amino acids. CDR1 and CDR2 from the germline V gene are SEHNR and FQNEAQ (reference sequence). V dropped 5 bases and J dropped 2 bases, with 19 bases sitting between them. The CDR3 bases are TGTGCCAGCAGCCCCCCGTTACGGGAGAGTCCCTACGAGCAGTACTTC. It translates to CASSPPLRESPYEQYF.

The CDR3 region has the DNA TGTGCCAGCAGCTTAGAGGTTGGTTCACCCCTCCACTTT. Protein: CASSLEVGSPLHF. The chain is built from TRBV7-2 and TRBJ1-6; D remains ambiguous. Trimming pared 1 base from V and 9 bases from J, leaving 7 bases between. Germline CDR1 is SGHTA and CDR2 is FQGNSA. This CDR3 is built from 13 residues.

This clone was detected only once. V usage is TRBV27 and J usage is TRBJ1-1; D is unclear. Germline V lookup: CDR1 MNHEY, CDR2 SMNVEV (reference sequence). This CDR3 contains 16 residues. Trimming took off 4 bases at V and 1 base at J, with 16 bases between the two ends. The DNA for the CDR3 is TGTGCCAGCAGTTCGCGATCCGCCGAGAAGAACACTGAAGCTTTCTTT. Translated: CASSSRSAEKNTEAFF.

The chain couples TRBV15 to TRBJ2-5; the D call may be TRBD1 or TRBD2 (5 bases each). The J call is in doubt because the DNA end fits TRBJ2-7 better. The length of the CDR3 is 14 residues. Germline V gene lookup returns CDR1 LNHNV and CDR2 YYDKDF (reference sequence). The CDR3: CATSSRQQGAEQYF. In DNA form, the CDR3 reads TGTGCCACCAGCAGTCGTCAGCAGGGAGCCGAGCAGTACTTC.

The CDR3 loop reads CAISEGTGEPGYTF. The CDR3 DNA sequence: TGTGCCATCAGTGAGGGGACAGGAGAACCTGGCTACACCTTC. The chain employs TRBV10-3 and TRBJ1-2, with 8 bases fitting TRBD1. V lost 2 bases and J lost 7; bases outside the gene matches: 6. The germline V gene encodes CDR1 ENHRY and CDR2 SYGVKD. The CDR3 consists of 14 residues.

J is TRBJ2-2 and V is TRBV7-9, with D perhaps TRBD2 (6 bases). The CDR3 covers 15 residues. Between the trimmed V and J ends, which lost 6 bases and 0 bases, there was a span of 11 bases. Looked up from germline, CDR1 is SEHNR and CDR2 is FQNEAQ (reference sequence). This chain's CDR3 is CASRTGVANTGELFF. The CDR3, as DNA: TGTGCCAGCAGGACGGGGGTCGCGAACACCGGGGAGCTGTTTTTT.

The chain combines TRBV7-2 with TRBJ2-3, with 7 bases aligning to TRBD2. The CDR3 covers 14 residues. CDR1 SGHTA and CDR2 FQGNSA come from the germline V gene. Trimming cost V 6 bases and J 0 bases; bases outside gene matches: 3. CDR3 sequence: CASRGGWSTDTQYF. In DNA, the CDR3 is TGTGCCAGCAGGGGGGGGTGGAGCACAGATACGCAGTATTTT.